A single sample gave rise to the 25 T cell receptor beta chains below, sequenced in a study of cytomegalovirus exposure and HLA in healthy donors. PCR was performed using 60 Vbeta and 13 Jbeta primers. Sequenced by immunoSEQ multiplex PCR; TCRdb stores in-frame clones only, minus some. This sample has roughly 200,000 clones, with roughly 80% found just once. The sample consisted of PBMCs. The receptors shown here come from a boy between 5 and 17 years old in good health and CMV-seronegative.

This chain uses TRBV13 with TRBJ2-7, with 8 bases that match TRBD2. CDR3 length equals 15 residues. V was clipped by 2 bases and J by 5 bases; unmatched bases: 8. Germline CDR1 PRHDT, CDR2 FYEKMQ (reference sequence). CDR3 DNA: TGTGCCAGCAGCTTACGTGATCGGGGGGGGCACGAGCAGTACTTC. This encodes CASSLRDRGGHEQYF. The complete variable domain, with remaining parts taken from reference TRBV13 and TRBJ2-7, reads AAGVIQSPRHLIKEKRETATLKCYPIPRHDTVYWYQQGPGQDPQFLISFYEKMQSDKGSIPDRFSAQQFSDYHSELNMSSLELGDSALYFCASSLRDRGGHEQYFGPGTRLTVT.

This clone came up a few times. The rearrangement joins TRBV9 to TRBJ2-3; possible D gene TRBD1, 5 bases. V was clipped by 4 bases and J by 10 bases, with 16 bases between them. CDR3 length equals 13 residues. CDR1 and CDR2 from the germline V gene are SGDLS and YYNGEE. CDR3 in amino acids: CASSTSPGFSQYF. DNA of the CDR3: TGTGCCAGCAGCACCTCACCAGGGTTCTCGCAGTATTTT. The full variable domain, rest sourced from reference TRBV9 and TRBJ2-3, is DSGVTQTPKHLITATGQRVTLRCSPRSGDLSVYWYQQSLDQGLQFLIQYYNGEERAKGNILERFSAQQFPDLHSELNLSSLELGDSALYFCASSTSPGFSQYFGPGTRLTVL.

This chain uses TRBV6-1 with TRBJ1-2; no firm D call. Germline CDR1 reads MNHNS; CDR2 reads SASEGT. Trimming shortened V by 5 bases and J by 7 bases, and 14 bases separated the two germline ends. The CDR3 sequence is 13 residues long. As DNA, the CDR3 is TGTGCCAGCAGTCCTCGACGGGTAGGTGGCTACACCTTC. Protein: CASSPRRVGGYTF.

Worth noting for this clone: One end of the junction varies from germline; a read error may be responsible. This chain uses TRBV19 with TRBJ2-2; TRBD1 matches 7 bases. The CDR3 consists of 14 residues. Germline values: CDR1 LNHDA, CDR2 SQIVND (reference sequence). CDR3 sequence reads: CASKTRGYTGELFF. The CDR3 nucleotides are TGTGCCAGTAAAACCAGGGGGTACACTGGGGAGCTGTTTTTT.

The rearrangement joins TRBV10-1 to TRBJ2-2, with D perhaps TRBD2 (5 bases). CDR3 size: 13 residues. Trimming removed 5 bases at V and 4 bases at J, with 8 bases between. CDR1 and CDR2 from the germline V gene are WNHNN and SYGVQD (reference sequence). The CDR3 bases are TGCGCCAGCAGTCAGCGGACCACCGGGGAGCTGTTTTTT. It translates to CASSQRTTGELFF.

The chain has TRBV28 and TRBJ2-7, with 7 bases that match TRBD1. Germline loops: CDR1 MDHEN, CDR2 SYDVKM. The junction had 12 bases not matched to a gene; V was cut back by 7 bases and J by 0 bases. The CDR3 covers 16 residues. In DNA form, the CDR3 reads TGTGCCAGCACCCAACGACGGGACAGCTTCTCCTACGAGCAGTACTTC. Protein product: CASTQRRDSFSYEQYF.

The chain's CDR3 is CASSLASGGGHLSQYF. CDR3 in DNA: TGTGCCAGCAGCTTAGCTAGCGGGGGGGGCCATTTGTCCCAGTACTTC. This chain connects TRBV7-2 to TRBJ2-5; 11 bases are shared with TRBD2. With 0 bases clipped from V and 9 bases from J, the junction kept 9 bases outside the gene matches. CDR1 and CDR2 from the germline V gene are SGHTA and FQGNSA. CDR3 size: 16 residues.

The chain is built from TRBV7-9 and TRBJ1-2; D is unresolved. V lost 1 base and J 7 bases, leaving 13 bases between the germline ends. The germline V gene has CDR1 SEHNR and CDR2 FQNEAQ (reference sequence). CDR3 length equals 14 residues. The CDR3 region is CASSLDVRGSGYTF. The CDR3 nucleotides are TGTGCCAGCAGCTTAGATGTTCGGGGAAGTGGCTACACCTTC.

This clone has only a few counts. V and J are TRBV4-3 and TRBJ1-4; D is undetermined. This CDR3 region has 18 residues. Germline-derived CDR1 and CDR2 are LGHNA and YSLEER. Trimming removed 1 base at V and 0 bases at J, with 15 bases between. CDR3 amino acids: CASSQVRGGVATNEKLFF. CDR3 coding DNA: TGCGCCAGCAGCCAAGTTCGTGGCGGCGTTGCAACTAATGAAAAACTGTTTTTT.

This chain joins TRBV18 and TRBJ2-7; 7 bases map to TRBD1. V lost 3 bases, J lost 6 bases, and 2 bases stayed unmatched. CDR3 length equals 12 residues. Germline values: CDR1 KGHSH, CDR2 LQKENI. The CDR3 loop reads CASSPTGTEQYF. The CDR3, as DNA: TGTGCCAGCTCACCGACAGGGACCGAGCAGTACTTC. Full variable domain (outside the CDR3, taken from reference TRBV18 and TRBJ2-7): NAGVMQNPRHLVRRRGQEARLRCSPMKGHSHVYWYRQLPEEGLKFMVYLQKENIIDESGMPKERFSAEFPKEGPSILRIQQVVRGDSAAYFCASSPTGTEQYFGPGTRLTVT.

This clone was counted once. The chain links TRBV11-2 to TRBJ1-6; perhaps TRBD1 as D (6 bases). The V end lost 5 bases, the J end lost 2 bases, and 7 bases lay between the germline ends. The CDR3 runs to 14 residues. Germline CDR1 and CDR2: SGHAT and FQNNGV. The CDR3 DNA follows: TGTGCCAGCAGCCGGACAGCCTATAATTCACCCCTCCACTTT. Its protein product is CASSRTAYNSPLHF.

This chain connects TRBV7-2 to TRBJ1-2; D unclear. The CDR3 sequence is 14 residues long. V was pared by 0 bases and J by 4 bases, with 9 bases between. Germline V gives CDR1 SGHTA, CDR2 FQGNSA. CDR3 DNA sequence: TGTGCCAGCAGCTTAGCGCCTTCCGGCTATGGCTACACCTTC. It translates to CASSLAPSGYGYTF.

This clone has just one count. The chain recombines TRBV7-9 with TRBJ1-6; D possibly corresponds to TRBD1 (5 bases). The CDR3 covers 16 residues. Trimming removed 6 bases at V and 5 bases at J, with 17 bases between. The germline gives CDR1 SEHNR, CDR2 FQNEAQ (reference sequence). The CDR3 nucleotides read TGTGCCAGCAGTTCCCCCCCAGGGCAAGATAATTCACCCCTCCACTTT. Translated, it gives CASSSPPGQDNSPLHF. Full variable domain (missing parts from reference TRBV7-9 and TRBJ1-6): DTGVSQNPRHKITKRGQNVTFRCDPISEHNRLYWYRQTLGQGPEFLTYFQNEAQLEKSRLLSDRFSAERPKGSFSTLEIQRTEQGDSAMYLCASSSPPGQDNSPLHFGNGTRLTVT.

The CDR3 here is CASSVNPDTEAFF. As DNA, the CDR3 is TGTGCCAGCTCCGTGAATCCGGACACTGAAGCTTTCTTT. The chain has TRBV27 and TRBJ1-1; no clear D gene. The germline V gene encodes CDR1 MNHEY and CDR2 SMNVEV (reference sequence). This CDR3 contains 13 residues. V was trimmed by 8 bases and J by 3 bases, leaving 13 bases between them.

J is TRBJ2-1 and V is TRBV29-1, with D possibly being TRBD2 (5 bases). The CDR3 has 11 residues. Germline V gives CDR1 SQVTM, CDR2 ANQGSEA. The germline V and J ends were trimmed by 0 bases and 10 bases, with 7 bases remaining between them. The chain's CDR3 is CSVEEGREQFF. The CDR3, as DNA: TGCAGCGTTGAAGAGGGGAGAGAGCAGTTCTTC.

V gene TRBV18 combines with J gene TRBJ1-1; D might be TRBD1 (6 bases). This CDR3 has 15 amino acids. The V end lost 1 base, the J end lost 5 bases, and 14 bases lay between the germline ends. Per the germline V gene, CDR1 is KGHSH and CDR2 is LQKENI. The CDR3 region is CASSPRSGGATEAFF. The CDR3 nucleotides are TGTGCCAGCTCACCACGATCCGGGGGGGCGACTGAAGCTTTCTTT.

CDR3 DNA: TGTGCCAGCAGTTACTACCCGCGGGGCTCCTACGAGCAGTACTTC. It specifies CASSYYPRGSYEQYF. The chain combines TRBV6-5 with TRBJ2-7, with D maybe TRBD2 (6 bases). The CDR3 is 15 amino acids. The V end lost 1 base, the J end lost 0 bases, and 10 bases lay between the germline ends. The germline V gene has CDR1 MNHEY and CDR2 SVGAGI.

V gene TRBV5-1 combines with J gene TRBJ2-7, with D perhaps TRBD1 (6 bases). Deletions cut 5 bases from V and 6 bases from J, with 12 bases between. The germline CDR1 and CDR2 sequences are SGHRS and YFSETQ. CDR3 length equals 12 residues. This chain's CDR3 is CASSPTGTEQYF. As DNA, the CDR3 is TGCGCCAGCAGTCCTACAGGGACCGAGCAGTACTTC.

This clone was seen only once. The J gene is TRBJ1-5, the V gene TRBV27; a possible D gene is TRBD1 (6 bases). The ends were cut back, 5 bases at V and 2 bases at J, with 13 bases in the middle. The CDR3 is 15 residues long. Germline assignment: CDR1 MNHEY and CDR2 SMNVEV (reference sequence). The CDR3 reads CASSDGQSGNQPQHF. The CDR3 region has the DNA TGTGCCAGCAGTGACGGACAGTCTGGCAATCAGCCCCAGCATTTT.

This clone was seen once. This chain connects TRBV5-1 to TRBJ1-1, with 8 bases aligning to TRBD1. This CDR3 has 14 amino acids. CDR1 SGHRS and CDR2 YFSETQ come from the germline V gene. V lost 4 bases to trimming and J lost 2 bases; unmatched junction nucleotides: 4. The CDR3 reads CASSTGQGNTEAFF. The DNA of the CDR3 is TGCGCCAGCAGCACCGGACAGGGTAACACTGAAGCTTTCTTT.

This clone was seen only a few times. V and J are TRBV9 and TRBJ1-6; D call uncertain. Trimming shortened V by 4 bases and J by 9 bases, and 17 bases separated the two germline ends. The CDR3 sequence is 15 residues long. CDR1 is SGDLS, CDR2 YYNGEE, per germline. The CDR3 coding sequence is TGTGCCAGCAGCCCCGCCCGCGGCGGCGGTTCACCCCTCCACTTT. Amino acids: CASSPARGGGSPLHF.

CDR3 sequence (DNA): TGTGCCAGCAGGACACAGGGGAACGGCGCACCCCTCCACTTT. It specifies CASRTQGNGAPLHF. The genes are TRBV6-5 and TRBJ1-6, with TRBD1 identical over 7 bases. V shed 6 bases, J shed 11 bases, and the junction held 10 bases outside the gene matches. Looked up from germline, CDR1 is MNHEY and CDR2 is SVGAGI. CDR3 length equals 14 residues.

The J gene is TRBJ1-1, the V gene TRBV29-1; D is unresolved. V lost 3 bases and J 6 bases, leaving 17 bases between the germline ends. CDR1 and CDR2 (germline): SQVTM, ANQGSEA. CDR3 length equals 14 residues. CDR3 protein: CSVDVWQEGAEAFF. The DNA for the CDR3 is TGCAGCGTTGATGTTTGGCAGGAGGGAGCTGAAGCTTTCTTT.

The chain uses TRBV6-5 and TRBJ1-1, with D maybe TRBD1 (5 bases). Germline V gene data show CDR1 as MNHEY and CDR2 as SVGAGI. The CDR3 covers 11 residues. The V and J ends lost 6 bases and 8 bases respectively, with 10 bases between them. The CDR3 protein is CASRGRGEAFF. CDR3 bases: TGTGCCAGCAGGGGGAGGGGAGAAGCTTTCTTT.

This clone was observed once. The chain uses TRBV6-1 and TRBJ1-2; 7 nucleotides agree with TRBD1. This CDR3 spans 13 amino acids. The germline gives CDR1 MNHNS, CDR2 SASEGT. J gave up 2 bases and V 4 bases, and 1 base lay outside the gene matches. CDR3 protein: CASSATGNYGYTF. CDR3 DNA sequence: TGTGCCAGCAGTGCGACAGGGAACTATGGCTACACCTTC.